Below, one T cell receptor beta chain is given with its context. As yet, its antigen is unknown. The protocol was immunoSEQ multiplex PCR, while the TCRdb copy is restricted to in-frame clones and leaves out a portion. The profile shows approximately 68,000 clones, 85% to 90% of them singletons. The sample is drawn from a study of graft-versus-host responses after intestinal transplantation. CDR1 is MNHNS and CDR2 is SASEGT in the germline V gene. V lost 1 base and J 8 bases, leaving 14 bases between the germline ends. This CDR3 is built from 15 residues. The rearrangement joins TRBV6-1 to TRBJ1-4; D perhaps matches TRBD1 (5 bases). The TCR sequence derives from a human donor who was the organ donor for an intestinal transplant. Material: unstimulated CD8+ T cells sorted from spleen or lymph node cells, obtained before transplant. The CDR3 DNA sequence: TGTGCCAGCAGTGAAGTGGGTGGGGCCGGAGAAAAACTGTTTTTT. This translates into CASSEVGGAGEKLFF.